This T cell receptor beta chain was sequenced during a study of blood T cell repertoires in COVID-19. Study background: The study drew acute and convalescent COVID-19 samples from the United States, Italy and Spain. T cells, B-cell-depleted T cells, or PBMCs provided the cDNA or gDNA that served as material.

The CDR3 is 14 residues long. CDR1 SGHDN and CDR2 FVKESK come from the germline V gene. V lost 3 bases and J lost 2, with 11 bases in between. Original analysis: The authors estimated nucleated cell counts from reference gene primer amplification. Clones were sequenced by immunoSEQ multiplex PCR, and TCRdb holds only the in-frame ones, with some missing. V and J calls plus clone size are reproduced from that table; the DNA served to infer D and trimming. The sample lists some 150,000 clones, around 87% occurring once. This clone was counted between two and nine times. The genes are TRBV14 and TRBJ2-7, with a possible D match to TRBD2 (7 bases). Input material: peripheral blood. The source of this sequence is a human donor in a cohort sampled during active COVID-19. DNA for the CDR3: TGTGCCAGCAGCCATCAGCGGGACACCTACGAGCAGTACTTC. Protein product: CASSHQRDTYEQYF.